Listed here are 32 T cell receptor beta chains from one sample, sequenced in a study of PD-1 blockade in mismatch repair-deficient tumors. This table comes from immunoSEQ multiplex PCR, and its TCRdb copy is limited to in-frame clones, with some not included. The sample lists about 120,000 clones; around 80% were seen once. The sample consisted of peripheral blood, taken just over 59 weeks after starting pembrolizumab. These receptors were collected from an adult with mismatch repair-deficient cancer.

For this clone: This same CDR3 is encoded by further DNA sequences in the sample. As DNA, the CDR3 is TGTGCCAGCTCACCAGCGAATGAAGCTTTCTTT. Its translation is CASSPANEAFF. This chain uses TRBV18 with TRBJ1-1; D uncertain. V lost 2 bases to trimming and J lost 7 bases, with 5 bases between them. The germline gives CDR1 KGHSH, CDR2 LQKENI. The CDR3 is 11 residues long.

This chain joins TRBV7-8 and TRBJ1-1; the D is unclear. CDR1 SGHVS and CDR2 FQNEAQ come from the germline V gene. The CDR3 is 15 amino acids. V lost 3 bases and J 1 base, leaving 12 bases between the germline ends. CDR3 protein: CASSFADGPNTEAFF. For the CDR3, the DNA is TGTGCCAGCAGCTTCGCCGACGGGCCGAACACTGAAGCTTTCTTT.

The chain links TRBV7-8 to TRBJ2-2; the D gene is possibly TRBD1 (6 bases). The V gene lost 1 base and the J gene lost 0 bases, with 9 bases spanning the gap. The V gene's germline CDR1 is SGHVS and CDR2 FQNEAQ. This CDR3 comprises 16 residues. CDR3 amino acids: CASSLVGTTNTGELFF. For the CDR3, the DNA is TGTGCCAGCAGCTTAGTGGGGACAACGAACACCGGGGAGCTGTTTTTT.

V usage is TRBV4-1 and J usage is TRBJ2-7; 9 bases map to TRBD2. There are 15 residues in the CDR3. The germline gives CDR1 MGHRA, CDR2 YSYEKL. V trimming: 1 base; J trimming: 4 bases; junction bases outside the gene matches: 5. The CDR3 DNA reads as TGCGCCAGCAGCCAAGTGTTAGCGGGAGAGTACGAGCAGTACTTC. Amino acids: CASSQVLAGEYEQYF.

The V and J genes are TRBV5-1 and TRBJ1-1; TRBD1 might be the D (6 bases). The CDR3 spans 15 residues. CDR1 SGHRS and CDR2 YFSETQ come from the germline V gene. The V end was cut by 2 bases, the J end by 2 bases, with 13 bases between. CDR3 sequence reads: CASSLQGGFNTEAFF. In DNA form, the CDR3 reads TGCGCCAGCAGCTTACAAGGGGGTTTTAACACTGAAGCTTTCTTT. The entire variable domain, with the rest obtained from reference TRBV5-1 and TRBJ1-1, is as follows: KAGVTQTPRYLIKTRGQQVTLSCSPISGHRSVSWYQQTPGQGLQFLFEYFSETQRNKGNFPGRFSGRQFSNSRSEMNVSTLELGDSALYLCASSLQGGFNTEAFFGQGTRLTVV.

V usage is TRBV6-6 and J usage is TRBJ2-7; D is unclear. Germline V lookup: CDR1 MNHNY, CDR2 SVGAGI (reference sequence). The CDR3 contains 12 residues. Trimming removed 8 bases from V and 0 bases from J, with 8 bases in between. The CDR3 coding sequence is TGTGCCAGCGCGATTTCCTCCTACGAGCAGTACTTC. Translating it yields CASAISSYEQYF.

This sequence joins TRBV27 and TRBJ2-1, with a weak D call TRBD1 (5 bases). This CDR3 region has 14 residues. The V and J ends lost 3 bases and 9 bases respectively, with 15 bases between them. In germline, CDR1 is MNHEY, CDR2 SMNVEV (reference sequence). The CDR3 is CASSLWVGVGEQFF. The CDR3 DNA reads TGTGCCAGCAGTTTGTGGGTAGGGGTGGGTGAGCAGTTCTTC.

The chain uses TRBV6-5 and TRBJ2-7; no definite D call. Germline-derived CDR1 and CDR2 are MNHEY and SVGAGI. This CDR3 is built from 14 residues. V was pared by 7 bases and J by 6 bases, with 19 bases between. The CDR3 sequence: CASKIQRYGVEQYF. CDR3 bases: TGTGCCAGCAAGATCCAAAGGTATGGTGTCGAGCAGTACTTC.

J is TRBJ2-6 and V is TRBV29-1; D possibly corresponds to TRBD1 (6 bases). The CDR3 has 16 residues. Per germline, CDR1 SQVTM and CDR2 ANQGSEA. V was shortened by 7 bases and J by 0 bases, with 16 bases between the two germline ends. DNA of the CDR3: TGCAGCGCTGCTCGGGACACTGACTCTGGGGCCAACGTCCTGACTTTC. Translation: CSAARDTDSGANVLTF.

This clone was observed once. The chain uses TRBV11-3 and TRBJ2-2; tentatively, D is TRBD1 (5 bases). V lost 0 bases to trimming and J lost 4 bases, with 6 bases between them. Germline V lookup: CDR1 SGHNT, CDR2 YENEEA. The CDR3 covers 14 residues. The CDR3 region is CASSLDGATGELFF. For the CDR3, the DNA is TGTGCCAGCAGCTTAGATGGGGCCACCGGGGAGCTGTTTTTT.

The genes are TRBV5-4 and TRBJ2-3, with no clear D. V lost 2 bases and J 6 bases, leaving 13 bases between the germline ends. The CDR3 covers 14 residues. Germline CDR1 is SGHNT and CDR2 is YYREEE (reference sequence). The CDR3 here is CASSFGLAGDTQYF. The CDR3 DNA follows: TGTGCCAGCAGCTTCGGTCTCGCCGGCGATACGCAGTATTTT.

The V gene is TRBV11-2, the J gene TRBJ2-7, with D perhaps TRBD1 (6 bases). Trimming pared 8 bases from V and 0 bases from J, leaving 17 bases between. This CDR3 spans 15 amino acids. Germline V gives CDR1 SGHAT, CDR2 FQNNGV. The CDR3 region is CASGTWTETSYEQYF. DNA for the CDR3: TGTGCCAGCGGGACCTGGACAGAAACCTCCTACGAGCAGTACTTC. Full variable domain (missing parts from reference TRBV11-2 and TRBJ2-7): EAGVAQSPRYKIIEKRQSVAFWCNPISGHATLYWYQQILGQGPKLLIQFQNNGVVDDSQLPKDRFSAERLKGVDSTLKIQPAKLEDSAVYLCASGTWTETSYEQYFGPGTRLTVT.

Details on this clone: This sample also contains other DNA sequences that code for the same CDR3. This chain joins TRBV11-3 and TRBJ2-7; D is unclear. Per germline, CDR1 SGHNT and CDR2 YENEEA. This CDR3 has 14 residues. Trimming pared 2 bases from V and 0 bases from J, leaving 8 bases between. Here the CDR3 reads CASSLTANSYEQYF. CDR3 nucleotide sequence: TGTGCCAGCAGCTTAACGGCCAACTCCTACGAGCAGTACTTC.

The chain is built from TRBV18 and TRBJ2-5; 15 nucleotides line up with TRBD2. The V gene end was trimmed by 3 bases and the J gene end by 5 bases; junction bases not matched to a gene: 7. Germline-derived CDR1 and CDR2 are KGHSH and LQKENI. The CDR3 sequence is 17 residues long. CDR3 nucleotide sequence: TGTGCCAGCTCACCTCCCGGGACTAGCGGGAGGTATGAGACCCAGTACTTC. It codes for CASSPPGTSGRYETQYF.

The V call is TRBV2, the J call TRBJ2-7; D is perhaps TRBD1 or TRBD2 (5 bases each). The CDR3 has 12 amino acids. Germline V gene data show CDR1 as SNHLY and CDR2 as FYNNEI. The ends were cut back, 6 bases at V and 7 bases at J, with 13 bases in the middle. The DNA of the CDR3 is TGTGCCAGCAGAAGGGGTTCGGGAGAGCAGTACTTC. Its protein is CASRRGSGEQYF.

In this sample, this clone turned up once. J is TRBJ1-1 and V is TRBV19; tentatively, D is TRBD1 (6 bases). CDR3 length equals 11 residues. Per the germline V gene, CDR1 is LNHDA and CDR2 is SQIVND (reference sequence). V was clipped by 4 bases and J by 11 bases, with 11 bases between them. The CDR3: CASSNRVFAFF. The CDR3 nucleotides read TGTGCCAGTAGTAACAGGGTCTTTGCTTTCTTT.

A single count supports this clone. The chain uses TRBV27 and TRBJ2-7, with D hard to call. The CDR3 is made up of 13 amino acids. V was pared by 0 bases and J by 3 bases, with 6 bases between. Per the germline V gene, CDR1 is MNHEY and CDR2 is SMNVEV (reference sequence). CDR3 sequence: CASSLSWFYEQYF. The CDR3 DNA follows: TGTGCCAGCAGTTTATCATGGTTCTACGAGCAGTACTTC.

The rearrangement joins TRBV7-2 to TRBJ2-6, with unresolved D. This CDR3 has 15 amino acids. V was trimmed by 1 base and J by 1 base, leaving 5 bases between them. Germline V gene lookup returns CDR1 SGHTA and CDR2 FQGNSA. CDR3 loop: CASSLEGSGANVLTF. DNA for the CDR3: TGTGCCAGCAGCTTAGAAGGGTCTGGGGCCAACGTCCTGACTTTC.

V usage is TRBV5-6 and J usage is TRBJ2-7, with 8 bases matching TRBD2. Germline lookup yields CDR1 SGHDT and CDR2 YYEEEE. The CDR3 sequence is 16 residues long. V gave up 0 bases and J gave up 0 bases; unmatched junction bases: 5. The CDR3 loop reads CASSLGVGTSSYEQYF. The CDR3 DNA sequence: TGTGCCAGCAGCTTGGGGGTAGGGACTAGCTCCTACGAGCAGTACTTC. The variable domain in full, completed from reference TRBV5-6 and TRBJ2-7, reads DAGVTQSPTHLIKTRGQQVTLRCSPKSGHDTVSWYQQALGQGPQFIFQYYEEEERQRGNFPDRFSGHQFPNYSSELNVNALLLGDSALYLCASSLGVGTSSYEQYFGPGTRLTVT.

The chain links TRBV27 to TRBJ2-2; D ambiguous. This CDR3 is built from 15 residues. Germline CDR1 reads MNHEY; CDR2 reads SMNVEV (reference sequence). V lost 3 bases, J lost 8 bases, and 16 bases lay in between. This CDR3 is CASSLVVAKGGELFF. The CDR3 DNA follows: TGTGCCAGCAGTTTGGTAGTGGCCAAAGGGGGGGAGCTGTTTTTT.

This clone was observed a handful of times. The chain links TRBV7-9 to TRBJ2-5; the D is unclear. Germline CDR1 and CDR2: SEHNR and FQNEAQ (reference sequence). The CDR3 runs 13 residues. Trimming removed 3 bases at V and 2 bases at J, with 7 bases between. The CDR3 DNA is TGTGCCAGCAGCTTGTTCAGACAAGAGACCCAGTACTTC. It yields the protein CASSLFRQETQYF.

The V gene is TRBV6-4, the J gene TRBJ2-2; no reliable D call. The CDR3 has 13 amino acids. Germline V gives CDR1 MRHNA, CDR2 SNTAGT. Trimming took off 2 bases at V and 7 bases at J, with 8 bases between the two ends. The CDR3 protein is CASSDRPSGELFF. In DNA form, the CDR3 reads TGTGCCAGCAGTGACCGACCAAGCGGGGAGCTGTTTTTT.

This clone was seen a single time. CDR3 region: CASSQEAAGALREQFF. CDR3 coding DNA: TGTGCCAGCAGCCAAGAAGCGGCGGGAGCCCTCAGGGAGCAGTTCTTC. The V gene is TRBV4-2, the J gene TRBJ2-1; 7 bases map to TRBD2. Germline lookup yields CDR1 LGHNA and CDR2 YNFKEQ. Trimming at V came to 0 bases and at J to 10 bases, leaving 12 bases not matched to a gene. The CDR3 runs to 16 residues.

V gene TRBV7-9 combines with J gene TRBJ2-3, with TRBD1 matching 8 bases. Germline values: CDR1 SEHNR, CDR2 FQNEAQ (reference sequence). There are 14 residues in the CDR3. Trimming took 5 bases from V and 14 from J; bases not matched to a gene: 15. The CDR3: CASSIDPQGASRYF. CDR3 coding DNA: TGTGCCAGCAGCATCGACCCTCAGGGGGCTAGTCGGTATTTT.

The V and J genes are TRBV11-3 and TRBJ1-1, with D maybe TRBD1 (6 bases). The CDR3 covers 14 residues. Germline lookup yields CDR1 SGHNT and CDR2 YENEEA. Trimming removed 5 bases from V and 4 bases from J, with 14 bases in between. The CDR3 DNA reads TGTGCCAGCAGCCCTCGGACAGTCGGCACTGAAGCTTTCTTT. The encoded protein is CASSPRTVGTEAFF.

This clone was recorded only once. DNA of the CDR3: TGTGCCAGCAGCCCCGACAGGGGAGACCAGGGTGGCTACACCTTC. Its protein product is CASSPDRGDQGGYTF. The chain couples TRBV7-9 to TRBJ1-2; 8 nucleotides line up with TRBD1. With V trimmed by 5 bases and J by 7 bases, 12 bases remained unmatched. This CDR3 is 15 amino acids long. Germline values: CDR1 SEHNR, CDR2 FQNEAQ (reference sequence).

The J gene is TRBJ2-7, the V gene TRBV10-3; a possible D gene is TRBD2 (6 bases). CDR1 is ENHRY, CDR2 SYGVKD, per germline. This CDR3 is built from 16 residues. V was cut by 2 bases and J by 2 bases, with 16 bases left in between. DNA of the CDR3: TGTGCCATCAGTGAGGGAGAGGGTTGGAGGGCCTACGAGCAGTACTTC. This translates into CAISEGEGWRAYEQYF.

The chain has TRBV19 and TRBJ1-3; 8 bases match TRBD1. Germline loops: CDR1 LNHDA, CDR2 SQIVND (reference sequence). Trimming cost V 4 bases and J 0 bases; bases outside gene matches: 5. This CDR3 is 16 amino acids long. For the CDR3, the DNA is TGTGCCAGTAGTACGACAGGGGCAAGCTCTGGAAACACCATATATTTT. This gives the protein CASSTTGASSGNTIYF. The full variable domain, its missing parts supplied by reference TRBV19 and TRBJ1-3, is DGGITQSPKYLFRKEGQNVTLSCEQNLNHDAMYWYRQDPGQGLRLIYYSQIVNDFQKGDIAEGYSVSREKKESFPLTVTSAQKNPTAFYLCASSTTGASSGNTIYFGEGSWLTVV.

The J gene is TRBJ2-7, the V gene TRBV6-1, with 8 bases aligning to TRBD2. There are 13 residues in the CDR3. V was clipped by 6 bases and J by 4 bases; unmatched bases: 5. The germline CDR1 and CDR2 sequences are MNHNS and SASEGT. The CDR3 protein is CASRGGGRYEQYF. CDR3 in DNA: TGTGCCAGCAGGGGGGGCGGGAGGTACGAGCAGTACTTC.

This clone showed up just once. This chain connects TRBV4-1 to TRBJ1-1; 8 nucleotides agree with TRBD1. Germline V lookup: CDR1 MGHRA, CDR2 YSYEKL. With V trimmed by 5 bases and J by 4 bases, 3 bases remained unmatched. This CDR3 spans 13 amino acids. The CDR3 is CASSIQGGTEAFF. CDR3 in DNA: TGCGCCAGCAGCATACAGGGGGGCACTGAAGCTTTCTTT.

CDR3 loop: CASSPRSENYGYTF. The CDR3 nucleotides read TGTGCCAGCAGCCCCCGGTCAGAGAACTATGGCTACACCTTC. The chain uses TRBV7-8 and TRBJ1-2; no clear D. Germline V gives CDR1 SGHVS, CDR2 FQNEAQ. Trimming took off 5 bases at V and 2 bases at J, with 12 bases between the two ends. The CDR3 sequence is 14 residues long.

V and J are TRBV7-2 and TRBJ2-7; D call uncertain. This CDR3 contains 14 residues. Between the trimmed V and J ends, which lost 3 bases and 3 bases, there was a span of 12 bases. The germline gives CDR1 SGHTA, CDR2 FQGNSA. The CDR3 loop reads CASSLRLTNYEQYF. DNA of the CDR3: TGTGCCAGCAGCTTGCGACTGACAAACTACGAGCAGTACTTC.